This T cell receptor (beta chain) was captured in a study of blood T cell repertoires in COVID-19. Across the study: COVID-19 samples collected from the United States, Italy and Spain covered acute and convalescent phases. PBMCs, B-cell-depleted T cells, or T cells provided the cDNA or gDNA that made up the material.

CDR3 length: 16 amino acids. Germline CDR1 reads SGHRS; CDR2 reads YFSETQ. V was pared by 4 bases and J by 2 bases, with 11 bases of the junction left unmatched. Per the original data handling: The assay estimated nucleated cells by amplifying reference gene primers. Libraries were prepared by immunoSEQ multiplex PCR; TCRdb keeps only in-frame clonotypes and omits some of them. For V, J and clone size, that table is used; D and trimming come from the DNA. The data hold under 150,000 clones, with more than 75% observed a single time. Clinical history as reported by participants underpinned cohort assignment.

The origin of this receptor is a woman younger than 45 with acute COVID-19. The sequencing input was PBMCs or T cells enriched from blood (not recorded which). The chain couples TRBV5-1 to TRBJ1-2; 7 bases agree with TRBD1. The CDR3 nucleotides are TGCGCCAGCAGCCCAAGACTCGACAGGGCAAACTATGGCTACACCTTC. Protein: CASSPRLDRANYGYTF.